This T cell receptor (beta chain) was sequenced during a study of T-cell memory formation after mild COVID-19. Overall study context: Largely, TCR clusters stayed within a single donor. Findings and caveats of the study: Mainly in CM and EM were contracting CD4+ clones; CD8+ were in EMRA. Cross-reactive memory appears to have joined, as suggested by some responding clones showing up in pre-infection memory.

Only a few counts were recorded for this clonotype. What it recognizes is unknown. Libraries for TCRalpha and TCRbeta carried sample barcodes and unique molecular identifiers via 5'RACE. TCRdb independently ran MiXCR on the 5' RACE reads; one entry per CDR3 protein. The sample shows 250,000 to 300,000 distinct CDR3 sequences, about a sixth of them seen only once. The source of this sequence is a young man who had mild COVID-19 (a few samples of this study predate the infection). Cell type and time point are not known. Sequenced sample: PBMCs or a T cell subset sorted from them (not recorded which).

The CDR3 coding sequence is TGTGCCATCGGGCAGGGGAGCTCCTACGAGCAGTACGTC. It specifies CAIGQGSSYEQYV. V usage is TRBV10-3 and J usage is TRBJ2-7; D is possibly TRBD1 (6 bases). The CDR3 contains 13 residues. Germline V gene sequence: CDR1 ENHRY, CDR2 SYGVKD. Trimming removed 8 bases at V and 0 bases at J, with 11 bases between.